Listed below are T cell receptor beta chains from one sample, sequenced in a study of immune heterogeneity within non-small cell lung tumors. TCRdb used MiXCR to reprocess the multiplex PCR reads, holding one entry per CDR3 protein. The repertoire holds over 14,000 distinct CDR3 sequences, with 30% as singletons. Sequences were obtained from lung tumor tissue. The receptors were sampled from a woman between 50 and 59 years old with non-small cell lung cancer. Each CDR3 is given with its conserved first and last residue. The order of the fields is clone size, D gene, J gene, V gene, CDR3 protein, CDR3 DNA. D genes are given only for firm matches. A row's size may be missing; if present it is once, few, many or a size class.

many - TRBJ2-7 TRBV7-9 CASSLRDLKQYF TGTGCCAGCAGCTTAAGAGACCTCAAGCAGTACTTC
- - TRBJ1-3 TRBV9 CASSPPGAVGNTIYF TGTGCCAGCAGCCCCCCGGGGGCGGTTGGAAACACCATATATTTT
- TRBD2 TRBJ2-2 TRBV19 CASSIPSGATSPGELFF TGTGCCAGTAGTATTCCTAGCGGGGCGACGTCCCCCGGGGAGCTGTTTTTT
many - TRBJ1-5 TRBV20-1 CSAPTVALKYSNQPQHF TGCAGTGCGCCGACCGTAGCGTTGAAGTATAGCAATCAGCCCCAGCATTTT
- - TRBJ2-5 TRBV7-6 CASKLNVVGGQETQYF TGTGCCAGCAAGTTAAATGTTGTCGGGGGACAAGAGACCCAGTACTTC
medium-sized - TRBJ1-4 TRBV11-3 CASSLGASTEKLFF TGTGCCAGCAGCTTAGGGGCAAGTACTGAAAAACTGTTTTTT
many TRBD1 TRBJ1-2 TRBV10-3 CAISESDRAGNGYTF TGTGCCATCAGTGAGTCGGACAGGGCAGGGAATGGCTACACCTTC
- TRBD2 TRBJ2-7 TRBV7-3 CASRSAGGTYEQYF TGTGCCAGCAGGTCGGCGGGGGGGACCTACGAGCAGTACTTC
few TRBD2 TRBJ2-4 TRBV5-1 CASSSSGGGVQGIQYF TGCGCCAGCAGCTCCTCTGGCGGGGGGGTCCAGGGCATTCAGTACTTC
- - TRBJ2-4 TRBV28 CASSFEGYGGKNIQYF TGTGCCAGCAGTTTTGAGGGTTATGGAGGCAAAAACATTCAGTACTTC
- - TRBJ2-1 TRBV25-1 CAISDPGRGEQFF TGTGCCATCAGTGATCCCGGTAGGGGTGAGCAGTTCTTC
- TRBD2 TRBJ2-3 TRBV11-1 CDSSFGTSGDTDTKYF TGTGACAGCAGCTTTGGGACTAGCGGGGACACAGATACGAAGTATTTT
many - TRBJ1-1 TRBV3-1 CASSHLHLVAFF TGTGCCAGCAGCCACTTGCATTTGGTTGCTTTCTTT
- TRBD2 TRBJ2-5 TRBV20-1 CSARPGTSGRRQETQYF TGCAGTGCAAGACCCGGGACTAGCGGGAGGAGGCAAGAGACCCAGTACTTC
medium-sized - TRBJ1-6 TRBV30 CAWSVLPATEFSPLHF TGTGCCTGGAGTGTCCTGCCGGCGACCGAATTTTCACCCCTCCACTTT
medium-sized - TRBJ2-7 TRBV20-1 CSVPGKLHEQYF TGCAGTGTCCCAGGAAAGCTGCACGAGCAGTACTTC
- - TRBJ1-5 TRBV9 CASSEQGYQPQHF TGTGCCAGCAGCGAGCAGGGATATCAGCCCCAGCATTTT
- TRBD2 TRBJ2-1 TRBV11-2 CASSSRTSGTRGGYNEQFF TGTGCCAGCAGCTCCAGGACTAGCGGGACCCGGGGGGGATACAATGAGCAGTTCTTC
- - TRBJ2-4 TRBV20-1 CSATHGNIQYF TGCAGTGCTACCCACGGAAACATTCAGTACTTC
medium-sized TRBD2 TRBJ2-3 TRBV20-1 CSARAVTSGTLDTQYF TGCAGTGCTAGAGCAGTGACTAGCGGCACCCTAGATACGCAGTATTTT
few - TRBJ2-3 TRBV10-3 CAISLRGPPGDTQYF TGTGCCATCTCCTTGAGAGGACCGCCCGGAGATACGCAGTATTTT
- - TRBJ2-4 TRBV20-1 CSASQAGPKNIQYF TGCAGTGCTAGTCAGGCGGGTCCCAAAAACATTCAGTACTTC
many TRBD2 TRBJ2-3 TRBV10-3 CAISRAGLASTDTQYF TGTGCCATCAGCCGAGCGGGGCTAGCTAGCACAGATACGCAGTATTTT
many - TRBJ2-2 TRBV11-3 CASSGGWGGELFF TGTGCCAGCAGCGGCGGATGGGGCGGGGAGCTGTTTTTT
few - TRBJ2-2 TRBV9 CASSAAQLSNTGELFF TGTGCCAGCAGCGCAGCACAGCTGTCGAACACCGGGGAGCTGTTTTTT
- TRBD1 TRBJ2-7 TRBV5-1 CASSLLGQASYEQYF TGCGCCAGCAGCTTGCTGGGACAGGCCTCCTACGAGCAGTACTTC
medium-sized - TRBJ1-5 TRBV6-1 CASRGQGNGNQPQHF TGTGCCAGCAGAGGGCAGGGAAATGGCAATCAGCCCCAGCATTTT
- - TRBJ1-1 TRBV2 CASSGATWMNTEAFF TGTGCCAGCAGTGGGGCTACTTGGATGAACACTGAAGCTTTCTTT
- TRBD2 TRBJ2-7 TRBV28 CASTDSGTTNSYEQYF TGTGCCAGCACTGACTCCGGGACTACGAACTCCTACGAGCAGTACTTC
- - TRBJ2-7 TRBV2 CASSEALPGVPYEQYF TGTGCCAGCAGTGAAGCGCTTCCAGGGGTACCCTACGAGCAGTACTTC
few - TRBJ2-5 TRBV14 CASSQDRLGEETQYF TGTGCCAGCAGCCAAGATCGTTTGGGAGAAGAGACCCAGTACTTC
few - TRBJ2-2 TRBV27 CASKAAPNTGELFF TGTGCCAGCAAGGCGGCCCCGAACACCGGGGAGCTGTTTTTT
- TRBD2 TRBJ2-2 TRBV6-5 CASSFSGGAGSGELFF TGTGCCAGCAGTTTCTCCGGGGGGGCCGGGTCCGGGGAGCTGTTTTTT
many - TRBJ2-1 TRBV9 CASSVDYNEQFF TGTGCCAGCAGCGTAGACTACAATGAGCAGTTCTTC
many TRBD2 TRBJ2-7 TRBV6-1 CASSVAGDPYEQYF TGTGCCAGCAGCGTAGCGGGAGATCCCTACGAGCAGTACTTC
- TRBD2 TRBJ2-5 TRBV30 CAWSVGGLAGFRGQYF TGTGCCTGGAGTGTAGGGGGACTAGCGGGCTTTAGGGGCCAGTACTTC
- - TRBJ1-5 TRBV11-1 CASGFGNNQPQHF TGTGCCAGCGGCTTCGGGAACAATCAGCCCCAGCATTTT
- TRBD1 TRBJ1-5 TRBV27 CASSGDRGQPQHF TGTGCCAGCAGTGGAGACAGGGGACAGCCCCAGCATTTT
few - TRBJ2-4 TRBV6-4 CASSGVVWHLNIQYF TGTGCCAGCAGTGGGGTTGTATGGCACTTGAACATTCAGTACTTC
once TRBD1 TRBJ1-6 TRBV6-1 CASSEQGASSPLHF TGTGCCAGCAGTGAACAGGGGGCTTCCTCACCCCTCCACTTT
many - TRBJ2-1 TRBV7-6 CASSYQSLTSYNEQFF TGTGCCAGCAGCTACCAGTCGCTTACCTCCTACAATGAGCAGTTCTTC
- - TRBJ2-7 TRBV6-2/TRBV6-3 CASSFHRYLSSYEQYF TGTGCCAGCAGTTTCCACAGGTACCTAAGCTCCTACGAGCAGTACTTC
many - TRBJ1-1 TRBV14 CASSQDFGTAEAFF TGTGCCAGCAGCCAAGATTTCGGGACCGCTGAAGCTTTCTTT
- TRBD2 TRBJ2-1 TRBV3-1 CASSGDRWTSPRVSYNEQFF TGTGCCAGCAGCGGCGATCGGTGGACTAGCCCGAGGGTATCCTACAATGAGCAGTTCTTC
few TRBD1 TRBJ2-3 TRBV30 CAWTTGTGYDTQYF TGTGCCTGGACAACCGGGACAGGGTATGATACGCAGTATTTT
- TRBD1 TRBJ1-6 TRBV6-2/TRBV6-3 CASSYVGTGNNSPLHF TGTGCCAGCAGTTACGTAGGGACAGGAAATAATTCACCCCTCCACTTT
many - TRBJ1-2 TRBV28 CASSLGEYGYTF TGTGCCAGCAGTTTGGGGGAGTATGGCTACACCTTC
many - TRBJ1-1 TRBV3-1 CASSQAPGTEAFF TGTGCCAGCAGCCAGGCCCCAGGGACTGAAGCTTTCTTT
- TRBD1 TRBJ2-7 TRBV10-3 CAIGQDRPDEQYF TGTGCCATCGGACAGGACAGACCCGACGAGCAGTACTTC
- - TRBJ2-3 TRBV20-1 CSASGHTDTQYF TGCAGTGCTAGCGGACACACAGATACGCAGTATTTT
medium-sized TRBD2 TRBJ2-2 TRBV20-1 CSARAQIAGGGTGELFF TGCAGTGCTAGAGCCCAGATAGCGGGGGGGGGCACCGGGGAGCTGTTTTTT
- - TRBJ1-5 TRBV15 CATSRDLQNSNQPQHF TGTGCCACCAGCAGAGATCTGCAAAATAGCAATCAGCCCCAGCATTTT
medium-sized - TRBJ1-5 TRBV19 CASSMGPNQPQHF TGTGCCAGTAGTATGGGTCCCAATCAGCCCCAGCATTTT
- - TRBJ1-1 TRBV28 CASSFGGNTEAFF TGTGCCAGCAGTTTTGGAGGGAACACTGAAGCTTTCTTT
many - TRBJ1-1 TRBV7-9 CASSPSTNTEAFF TGTGCCAGCAGCCCCTCCACTAACACTGAAGCTTTCTTT
medium-sized - TRBJ1-2 TRBV20-1 CSARGIQGDYGYTF TGCAGTGCTAGAGGTATACAGGGAGACTATGGCTACACCTTC
- - TRBJ2-3 TRBV11-3 CASSLSEPFSDTQYF TGTGCCAGCAGCTTGAGTGAACCGTTTTCAGATACGCAGTATTTT
- - TRBJ2-2 TRBV19 CASSRGLIARGVGTGELLF TGTGCCAGTAGCCGCGGCTTAATTGCTAGAGGGGTGGGAACCGGGGAGCTGCTTTTT
- - TRBJ2-6 TRBV10-3 CAISVGSHSGANVLTF TGTGCCATCAGCGTAGGGTCACACTCTGGGGCCAACGTCCTGACTTTC